This T cell receptor beta chain was retrieved from a study of long-term antiretroviral therapy in people with HIV. Study-level points and caveats: No data were available on ART adherence, viral resistance or therapy changes. HIV repertoire CDR3 lengths ranged less widely than those of controls.

Worth noting for this clone: Antigen unknown.

Germline loops: CDR1 KGHSH, CDR2 LQKENI. V was pared by 3 bases and J by 1 base, with 13 bases between. This CDR3 spans 16 amino acids. No fewer than two post-ART and no fewer than one pre-ART PBMC samples existed for each donor. Samples were assayed with immunoSEQ v3.0 at survey level. Profiling relied on immunoSEQ multiplex PCR, and the TCRdb table lists in-frame clones only, not all of them. Among tens of thousands of clones listed, 80% to 90% were seen once. The J gene is TRBJ1-3, the V gene TRBV18; no reliable D call. Material: unsorted PBMCs, obtained roughly 5 years before starting antiretroviral therapy. The sequence was collected from a man aged 50-59 years with HIV. CDR3 nucleotides: TGTGCCAGCTCACCGGCAGGACCGACATCTGGAAACACCATATATTTT. Its translation: CASSPAGPTSGNTIYF.